This T cell receptor (beta chain) comes out of a study of T cells after yellow fever vaccination. Broader study findings: Some clonotypes, a small share, were shared between CD4 and CD8 compartments. A weaker but faster secondary response was observed, peaking on day 5 versus 15. Abundant clonotypes from the bulk population could get into FACS-sorted repertoires as contaminants.

5'RACE template switching generated TCR cDNA, adding a universal primer site and UMIs. TCRdb re-called the 5' RACE reads with MiXCR, one entry per CDR3 protein. The data contain some 550,000 distinct CDR3 sequences, about 19% of them seen just once; the ten biggest clones take up more than 13%. This CDR3 is 14 amino acids long. V trimming: 4 bases; J trimming: 9 bases; junction bases outside the gene matches: 10. CDR1 is SQVTM, CDR2 ANQGSEA, per germline. In the case of this clonotype: Its cognate antigen is unknown.

This sequence joins TRBV29-1 and TRBJ2-1; 9 positions match TRBD2. This receptor was taken from a man in his thirties or forties who received the YFV17D yellow fever vaccine. Source: PBMCs, taken 15 days after the yellow fever booster vaccination. The CDR3 is CSVVSGGRAVEQFF. In DNA form, the CDR3 reads TGCAGCGTTGTGTCGGGCGGGAGGGCCGTTGAGCAGTTCTTC.